This record concerns one T cell receptor beta chain sequence. Trimming took off 4 bases at V and 0 bases at J, with 9 bases between the two ends. The CDR3 consists of 13 residues. Germline-derived CDR1 and CDR2 are GTSNPN and SVGIG (reference sequence). The data stem from a study of cytomegalovirus exposure and HLA in healthy donors. The PCR ran on 60 Vbeta and 13 Jbeta primers. Data came from immunoSEQ multiplex PCR; TCRdb stores just in-frame clones and leaves some out. This sample has roughly 180,000 clones, with 75% to 85% found just once. Sequenced material: PBMCs. This chain links TRBV30 with TRBJ1-1; D gene uncertain. The sequence was obtained from a female donor in good health and CMV-seronegative. This chain's CDR3 is CAWKIQLNTEAFF. CDR3 in DNA: TGTGCCTGGAAGATTCAGTTGAACACTGAAGCTTTCTTT.